The T cell receptor (beta chain) under discussion was sequenced for a study of blood T cell repertoires in COVID-19. Study details: From the United States, Italy and Spain came samples of acute and convalescent COVID-19.

TCRdb's table, derived via immunoSEQ multiplex PCR, lists solely in-frame clones and lacks some. The sample lists about 290,000 clones; around 89% were seen once. The CDR3 extends over 15 amino acids. Between the trimmed V and J ends, which lost 5 bases and 1 base, there was a span of 14 bases. Looked up from germline, CDR1 is LNHDA and CDR2 is SQIVND (reference sequence). The clonotype comes from a man aged 35-49 years with acute or convalescent COVID-19. The chain carries TRBV19 and TRBJ1-2; the D is unclear. The sequenced sample was peripheral blood. Written as DNA, the CDR3 is TGTGCCAGTAGTTTCATCCCGACACGTAACTATGGCTACACCTTC. It is translated as CASSFIPTRNYGYTF.